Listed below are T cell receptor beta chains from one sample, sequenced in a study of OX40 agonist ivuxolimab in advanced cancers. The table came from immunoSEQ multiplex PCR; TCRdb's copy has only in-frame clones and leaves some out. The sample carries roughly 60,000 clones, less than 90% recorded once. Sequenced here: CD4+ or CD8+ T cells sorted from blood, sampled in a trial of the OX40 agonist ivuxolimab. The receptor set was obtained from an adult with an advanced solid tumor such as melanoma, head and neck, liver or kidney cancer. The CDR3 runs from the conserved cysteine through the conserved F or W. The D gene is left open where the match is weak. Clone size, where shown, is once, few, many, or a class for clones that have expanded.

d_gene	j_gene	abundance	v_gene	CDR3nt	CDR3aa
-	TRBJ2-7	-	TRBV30	TGTGCCTGGAGAGCCACGAGCTCCTACGAGCAGTACTTC	CAWRATSSYEQYF
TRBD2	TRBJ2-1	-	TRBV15	TGTGCCACCAGCAGAGAGGCTAGCGGGAGCCCCTACAATGAGCAGTTCTTC	CATSREASGSPYNEQFF
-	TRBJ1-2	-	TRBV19	TGTGCCAGTAGTATAAACGCAGACTATGGCTACACCTTC	CASSINADYGYTF
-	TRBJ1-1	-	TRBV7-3	TGTGCCAGCAGCTTAAAGGCACGGTCGGAGGCTTTCTTT	CASSLKARSEAFF
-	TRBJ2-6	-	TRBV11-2	TGTGCCAGCAGCTATTCAGGAGTGCCCGGGGCCAACGTCCTGACTTTC	CASSYSGVPGANVLTF
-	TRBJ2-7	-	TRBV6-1	TGTGCCAGCAACCCCCTGACGGCTTCCTACGAGCAGTACTTC	CASNPLTASYEQYF
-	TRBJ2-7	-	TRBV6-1	TGTGCCAGCAGTGAACACAGCCCCTACGAGCAGTACTTC	CASSEHSPYEQYF
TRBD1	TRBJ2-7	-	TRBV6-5	TGTGCCAGCAGACGCCCGGGACAGGGGCACTACGAGCAGTACTTC	CASRRPGQGHYEQYF
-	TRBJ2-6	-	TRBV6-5	TGTGCCAGCAGTTACGACAGGAGTGGGGCCAACGTCCTGACTTTC	CASSYDRSGANVLTF
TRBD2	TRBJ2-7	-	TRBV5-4	TGTGCCAGCAGCTTGGGAGCGGGGGGGACTATAATTGGGGAGTGGTACTTC	CASSLGAGGTIIGEWYF
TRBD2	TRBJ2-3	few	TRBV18	TGTGCCAGCTCACCAGGTAGCGGGAGGGGCACAGATACGCAGTATTTT	CASSPGSGRGTDTQYF
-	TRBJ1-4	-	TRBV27	TGTGCCAGCAGTCCCGGGACGTGGGAAGATGAAAAACTGTTTTTT	CASSPGTWEDEKLFF
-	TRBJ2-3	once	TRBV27	TGTGCCAGCAGTTACGGATTTGGACAGATGACAGATACGCAGTATTTT	CASSYGFGQMTDTQYF
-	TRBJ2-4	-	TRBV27	TGTGCCAGCAGGTCATCCGGGACTGGCAAAAACATTCAGTACTTC	CASRSSGTGKNIQYF
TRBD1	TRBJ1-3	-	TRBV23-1	TGCGCCAGCAGTCAACCCGGACAGGGCTGCTCTGGAAACACCATATATTTT	CASSQPGQGCSGNTIYF
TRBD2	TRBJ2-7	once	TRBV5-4	TGTGCCAGCAGCTCCTCGGGACTAGCGGGAGGAGGTAGCTACGAGCAGTACTTC	CASSSSGLAGGGSYEQYF
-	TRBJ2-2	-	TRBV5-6	TGTGCCAGCAGCTTGGGGGCAGCCGGGGAGCTGTTTTTT	CASSLGAAGELFF
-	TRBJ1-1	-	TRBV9	TGTGCCAGCAGCGTTAGACCCACGACTGAAGCTTTCTTT	CASSVRPTTEAFF
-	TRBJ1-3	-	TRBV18	TGTGCCAGCTCACAGCCCCCGACGGCCTCTGGAAACACCATATATTTT	CASSQPPTASGNTIYF
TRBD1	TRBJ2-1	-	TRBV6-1	TGTGCCAGCAGTGAGGGACAGGGACAGTTCTTC	CASSEGQGQFF
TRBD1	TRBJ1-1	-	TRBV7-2	TGTGCCAGCAGGGACAGGGGAATCACTGAAGCTTTCTTT	CASRDRGITEAFF
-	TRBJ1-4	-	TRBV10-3	TGTGCCATCAGTGAGTCTGTCGAAAAACTGTTTTTT	CAISESVEKLFF